These 26 T cell receptor beta chains were all obtained from the same sample, sequenced in a study of technical replicates of blood from a handful of donors. The assay was immunoSEQ multiplex PCR, and TCRdb's table has in-frame clones only and misses some. The sample carries 9,500 to 15,000 clones, roughly 93% recorded once. The sequenced material came from PBMCs. Receptor source: a human donor in good health.

The rearrangement uses TRBV2 and TRBJ2-4; D not resolved. V was pared by 4 bases and J by 0 bases, with 16 bases between. The V gene's germline CDR1 is SNHLY and CDR2 FYNNEI. CDR3 length equals 17 residues. CDR3 sequence (DNA): TGTGCCAGCAGTGTGCCCGTTAAGGCGGCAGCCAAAAACATTCAGTACTTC. It is translated as CASSVPVKAAAKNIQYF.

The rearrangement joins TRBV11-2 to TRBJ2-5; 10 bases align to TRBD2. This CDR3 region has 15 residues. V lost 1 base and J lost 4; bases outside the gene matches: 3. CDR1 and CDR2 from the germline V gene are SGHAT and FQNNGV. The CDR3 loop is CASSLGLAGTETQYF. CDR3 sequence (DNA): TGTGCCAGCAGCTTAGGACTAGCGGGTACAGAGACCCAGTACTTC.

The V and J genes are TRBV6-1 and TRBJ2-7, with TRBD1 identical over 9 bases. The junction had 7 bases not matched to a gene; V was cut back by 4 bases and J by 6 bases. This CDR3 is 14 amino acids long. Germline values: CDR1 MNHNS, CDR2 SASEGT. This chain's CDR3 is CASSVDRGIGEQYF. CDR3 nucleotides: TGTGCCAGCAGTGTTGACAGGGGGATAGGCGAGCAGTACTTC.

V and J are TRBV19 and TRBJ2-1; 8 bases line up with TRBD2. The CDR3 loop spans 14 amino acids. V was clipped by 2 bases and J by 3 bases; unmatched bases: 0. CDR1 LNHDA and CDR2 SQIVND come from the germline V gene (reference sequence). The DNA of the CDR3 is TGTGCCAGTAGTATACGGGGGGGCTACAATGAGCAGTTCTTC. Its protein product is CASSIRGGYNEQFF.

Regarding this clone: At one of its ends the junction is not consistent with the germline gene, which may arise from a read error. CDR3 coding DNA: TGTGCCAGCACCGGGCGGGAGTATCCCTTAAATGCGCAGTTCTTC. It translates to CASTGREYPLNAQFF. The chain joins TRBV28 to TRBJ2-1; 7 bases are a match to TRBD2. The CDR3 loop spans 15 amino acids. Germline V gene sequence: CDR1 MDHEN, CDR2 SYDVKM.

The chain joins TRBV7-9 to TRBJ1-4; D gene ambiguous. This CDR3 spans 14 amino acids. V dropped 2 bases and J dropped 8 bases, with 12 bases sitting between them. Germline CDR1 and CDR2: SEHNR and FQNEAQ (reference sequence). CDR3 nucleotides: TGTGCCAGCAGCTTACCGGGGTCTTGGGAAAAACTGTTTTTT. Its translation: CASSLPGSWEKLFF.

The V gene is TRBV10-2, the J gene TRBJ2-7; D may be TRBD2 (5 bases). The length of the CDR3 is 15 residues. V was pared by 6 bases and J by 1 base, with 16 bases between. Germline V gene sequence: CDR1 WSHSY, CDR2 SAAADI. The CDR3 DNA sequence: TGCGCCAGCAGGGTGGAAGAGGGAGCTTCCTACGAGCAGTACTTC. Its translation is CASRVEEGASYEQYF.

The chain uses TRBV19 and TRBJ1-5; 7 positions agree with TRBD1. Trimming removed 11 bases from V and 2 bases from J; junction bases left unmatched: 9. There are 14 residues in the CDR3. In germline, CDR1 is LNHDA, CDR2 SQIVND (reference sequence). Written as DNA, the CDR3 is TGTGCCGCTCTGAGCGGACAGGGCAATCAGCCCCAGCATTTT. Translation gives CAALSGQGNQPQHF.

The chain's CDR3 is CASISAGGDTQYF. The CDR3 DNA reads as TGTGCCAGCATCTCGGCAGGAGGAGATACGCAGTATTTT. The V call is TRBV25-1, the J call TRBJ2-3; tentatively, D is TRBD2 (5 bases). Germline-derived CDR1 and CDR2 are MGHDK and SYGVNS. The V gene lost 7 bases and the J gene lost 5 bases, with 13 bases spanning the gap. The CDR3 extends over 13 amino acids.

CDR3 coding DNA: TGTGCCAGCAGCCAAGAGATGGGCATCTACAATGAGCAGTTCTTC. Protein product: CASSQEMGIYNEQFF. The chain couples TRBV4-2 to TRBJ2-1; no firm D call. The CDR3 runs to 15 residues. Trimming removed 0 bases from V and 3 bases from J, with 9 bases in between. Germline CDR1 LGHNA, CDR2 YNFKEQ.

The V call is TRBV29-1, the J call TRBJ2-3, with a tentative D call TRBD2 (6 bases). Trimming pared 6 bases from V and 6 bases from J, leaving 22 bases between. CDR3 length: 15 residues. The germline V gene has CDR1 SQVTM and CDR2 ANQGSEA. CDR3: CSVTGTSNELDTQYF. CDR3 sequence (DNA): TGCAGCGTGACCGGGACTTCGAACGAGCTCGATACGCAGTATTTT.

CDR3 DNA: TGTGCCAGCAGCTTAAGGGGCGGGGGACTAAACTACAATGAGCAGTTCTTC. This codes for CASSLRGGGLNYNEQFF. V gene TRBV7-3 combines with J gene TRBJ2-1; 7 bases fit TRBD2. This CDR3 is 17 amino acids long. The V segment lost 1 base and the J segment 3 bases; nucleotides outside the gene matches: 9. Germline V CDR1 and CDR2: SGHTA, FQGTGA.

The V and J genes are TRBV11-3 and TRBJ2-3, with TRBD2 matching 9 bases. V shed 2 bases and J 3 bases; nucleotides not matched to a gene: 6. The CDR3 sequence is 16 residues long. CDR1 is SGHNT and CDR2 is YENEEA in the germline V gene. As DNA, the CDR3 is TGTGCCAGCAGCTTATCCGGGACTAGCCTAACAGATACGCAGTATTTT. The encoded protein is CASSLSGTSLTDTQYF.

The V and J genes are TRBV28 and TRBJ2-2; maybe TRBD1 (6 bases). Germline CDR1 MDHEN, CDR2 SYDVKM. Trimming took 8 bases from V and 4 from J, leaving 14 bases between them. The CDR3 covers 14 residues. Written as DNA, the CDR3 is TGTGCCAGCGCTACAGGGTCCTTCACCGGGGAGCTGTTTTTT. This translates into CASATGSFTGELFF. The variable domain in full, completed from reference TRBV28 and TRBJ2-2, reads DVKVTQSSRYLVKRTGEKVFLECVQDMDHENMFWYRQDPGLGLRLIYFSYDVKMKEKGDIPEGYSVSREKKERFSLILESASTNQTSMYLCASATGSFTGELFFGEGSRLTVL.

The chain is built from TRBV11-2 and TRBJ2-7; the match to TRBD2 covers 10 bases. Germline loops: CDR1 SGHAT, CDR2 FQNNGV. J lost 0 bases, V lost 5 bases, and 7 bases had no gene match. The length of the CDR3 is 16 residues. DNA of the CDR3: TGTGCCAGCAGCGACCCCGGGACTAGCGCCTCCTACGAGCAGTACTTC. Translated: CASSDPGTSASYEQYF. The full variable domain, completed using reference TRBV11-2 and TRBJ2-7, is EAGVAQSPRYKIIEKRQSVAFWCNPISGHATLYWYQQILGQGPKLLIQFQNNGVVDDSQLPKDRFSAERLKGVDSTLKIQPAKLEDSAVYLCASSDPGTSASYEQYFGPGTRLTVT.

This sequence joins TRBV6-6 and TRBJ2-1, with 9 bases aligning to TRBD2. This CDR3 has 11 amino acids. V gave up 11 bases and J gave up 5 bases; unmatched junction bases: 1. Germline V gene sequence: CDR1 MNHNY, CDR2 SVGAGI (reference sequence). The CDR3 protein is CACGRDNEQFF. The CDR3 nucleotides read TGTGCCTGCGGGAGGGACAATGAGCAGTTCTTC.

The V and J genes are TRBV6-1 and TRBJ2-7; D perhaps matches TRBD2 (6 bases). The length of the CDR3 is 14 residues. Germline CDR1 and CDR2: MNHNS and SASEGT. V shed 7 bases and J shed 4 bases, with 17 bases lying between them. CDR3 in amino acids: CASNREPGLYEQYF. CDR3 coding DNA: TGTGCCAGCAACCGGGAGCCAGGACTTTACGAGCAGTACTTC.

The V call is TRBV11-2, the J call TRBJ1-1, with D possibly TRBD1 on 5 matching bases. There are 11 residues in the CDR3. V was cut by 5 bases and J by 6 bases, with 7 bases left in between. Germline values: CDR1 SGHAT, CDR2 FQNNGV. The CDR3 is CASSLRAEAFF. CDR3 DNA sequence: TGTGCCAGCAGCCTCAGGGCTGAAGCTTTCTTT.

The chain is built from TRBV19 and TRBJ1-1; 9 bases are shared with TRBD1. V lost 3 bases and J lost 6; bases outside the gene matches: 8. CDR1 LNHDA and CDR2 SQIVND come from the germline V gene (reference sequence). The CDR3 consists of 15 residues. CDR3 residues: CASSIGDRGVPEAFF. The DNA for the CDR3 is TGTGCCAGTAGTATTGGAGACAGGGGGGTCCCTGAAGCTTTCTTT. Based on the CDR3 plus reference TRBV19 and TRBJ1-1, the full variable domain is DGGITQSPKYLFRKEGQNVTLSCEQNLNHDAMYWYRQDPGQGLRLIYYSQIVNDFQKGDIAEGYSVSREKKESFPLTVTSAQKNPTAFYLCASSIGDRGVPEAFFGQGTRLTVV.

The rearrangement links TRBV4-2 to TRBJ2-1; 8 nucleotides match TRBD2. Germline-derived CDR1 and CDR2 are LGHNA and YNFKEQ. The J segment lost 4 bases and the V segment lost 1 base, leaving 6 bases of the junction unmatched. The CDR3 is 16 amino acids. The CDR3 DNA follows: TGTGCCAGCAGCCAAGGGGGCACGGGAGGGTACAATGAGCAGTTCTTC. It specifies CASSQGGTGGYNEQFF.

The chain has TRBV5-1 and TRBJ2-1; 7 nucleotides align to TRBD1. The CDR3 has 16 amino acids. V lost 3 bases to trimming and J lost 0 bases; unmatched junction nucleotides: 6. Germline values: CDR1 SGHRS, CDR2 YFSETQ. Here the CDR3 reads CASSSGQLLSYNEQFF. The CDR3 bases are TGCGCCAGCAGCTCGGGACAGCTGCTCTCCTACAATGAGCAGTTCTTC.

This chain connects TRBV9 to TRBJ1-2; no definite D call. The CDR3 totals 15 residues. V lost 2 bases and J lost 0, with 11 bases in between. Germline assignment: CDR1 SGDLS and CDR2 YYNGEE. CDR3 residues: CASSVDGRANYGYTF. In nucleotides, the CDR3 is TGTGCCAGCAGCGTTGATGGGAGAGCTAACTATGGCTACACCTTC.

J is TRBJ2-7 and V is TRBV9, with TRBD2 matching over 7 bases. Germline V lookup: CDR1 SGDLS, CDR2 YYNGEE. V gave up 4 bases and J gave up 4 bases; unmatched junction bases: 8. The CDR3 consists of 14 residues. The CDR3 bases are TGTGCCAGCAGCCCCGGGGGTAGCGGGTACGAGCAGTACTTC. Translating gives CASSPGGSGYEQYF. Using reference TRBV9 and TRBJ2-7 for the parts outside the CDR3, the full variable domain is DSGVTQTPKHLITATGQRVTLRCSPRSGDLSVYWYQQSLDQGLQFLIQYYNGEERAKGNILERFSAQQFPDLHSELNLSSLELGDSALYFCASSPGGSGYEQYFGPGTRLTVT.

The V call is TRBV7-2, the J call TRBJ2-1; the D gene is possibly TRBD2 (7 bases). Trimming stripped 5 bases from V and 3 bases from J, with 14 bases between. The CDR3 sequence is 15 residues long. The germline V gene encodes CDR1 SGHTA and CDR2 FQGNSA. The CDR3 DNA sequence: TGTGCCAGCAGCGAGGGGGGGACGGGCTACAATGAGCAGTTCTTC. Translating gives CASSEGGTGYNEQFF.

The CDR3 region is CASSYDASGSYEQYF. The CDR3 DNA is TGTGCCAGCAGTTACGATGCTAGCGGGTCCTACGAGCAGTACTTC. V is TRBV6-5 and J is TRBJ2-7; 8 bases map to TRBD2. This CDR3 region has 15 residues. Germline assignment: CDR1 MNHEY and CDR2 SVGAGI. V shed 2 bases, J shed 1 base, and the junction held 4 bases outside the gene matches.

In its sample, this clone was seen a few times. This chain links TRBV10-2 with TRBJ1-4; 7 bases line up with TRBD1. V shed 5 bases and J 7 bases; nucleotides not matched to a gene: 7. The CDR3 loop spans 14 amino acids. Per germline, CDR1 WSHSY and CDR2 SAAADI. This CDR3 reads CASSRDSRGEKLFF. In nucleotides, the CDR3 is TGCGCCAGCAGTCGGGACAGCCGGGGTGAAAAACTGTTTTTT.